The TCR beta chain described here comes from a study of low-dose radiotherapy and immunotherapy resistance in tumors. In the study overall: Intravenous administration to patients comprised nivolumab at 240 mg every two weeks and ipilimumab at 1 mg/kg every six weeks. It was every two weeks, one day before radiation and immunotherapy, that intravenous cyclophosphamide 200 mg/m2 was given.

Time point denoted: after trial treatment. Treatment here: LDRT plus nivolumab, ipilimumab, low-dose cyclophosphamide and aspirin (RACIN trial). Those who qualified had advanced solid tumors (lacking tumor-infiltrating lymphocytes). TRAV- and TRBV-specific primers were used for first-strand cDNA, which covered alpha and beta chains. With a V-primer adapter and a constant-region primer, TCRs were amplified for roughly 20 PCR cycles. In vitro transcription was used to amplify the isolated mRNA. MiXCR, applied by TCRdb to the reads, yields one record per CDR3 protein. Of around 60,000 distinct CDR3 sequences in the sample, about a quarter are singletons; the top ten hold about 7%. CDR1 and CDR2 (germline): GTSNPN, SVGIG (reference sequence). V gave up 1 base and J gave up 1 base; unmatched junction bases: 9. The CDR3 contains 16 residues.

The chain couples TRBV30 to TRBJ1-1; 7 nucleotides align to TRBD1. The TCR was taken from a male donor with prostate cancer. The sample in question was PBMCs, obtained after low-dose radiotherapy plus immunotherapy. Here the CDR3 DNA reads TGTGCCTGGAGTGGCAGCCTCACAGGGGCGAACACTGAAGCTTTCTTT. Protein: CAWSGSLTGANTEAFF. Looking up the rest from reference TRBV30 and TRBJ1-1 gives the full variable domain: SQTIHQWPATLVQPVGSPLSLECTVEGTSNPNLYWYRQAAGRGLQLLFYSVGIGQISSEVPQNLSASRPQDRQFILSSKKLLLSDSGFYLCAWSGSLTGANTEAFFGQGTRLTVV.